This passage covers 6 T cell receptor beta chains from one sample sequenced in a study of control samples from healthy donors and cancer patients. Method: immunoSEQ multiplex PCR; TCRdb's copy keeps in-frame clones and lacks some. This repertoire shows under 200,000 clones, around 95% found once; its top ten account for roughly 4.3%. Sequenced input: blood. The receptors derive from a woman aged 55-75 years in good health.

V and J are TRBV7-8 and TRBJ2-3, with D perhaps matching TRBD2 (6 bases). The germline V gene encodes CDR1 SGHVS and CDR2 FQNEAQ. The CDR3 consists of 14 residues. Here the CDR3 reads CAARRLARTDTQYF. The DNA of the CDR3 is TGTGCAGCCAGAAGGCTAGCGCGGACAGATACGCAGTATTTT. Full variable domain (rest looked up from reference TRBV7-8 and TRBJ2-3): GAGVSQSPRYKVAKRGQDVALRCDPISGHVSLFWYQQALGQGPEFLTYFQNEAQLDKSGLPSDRFFAERPEGSVSTLKIQRTQQEDSAVYLCAARRLARTDTQYFGPGTRLTVL.

The chain combines TRBV5-1 with TRBJ1-6, with D perhaps TRBD1 (5 bases). Deletions cut 0 bases from V and 8 bases from J, with 12 bases between. Per the germline V gene, CDR1 is SGHRS and CDR2 is YFSETQ. This CDR3 contains 15 residues. The CDR3: CASSLVQGRYSPLHF. The CDR3 region has the DNA TGCGCCAGCAGCTTGGTGCAGGGAAGGTATTCACCCCTCCACTTT.

This chain uses TRBV4-3 with TRBJ1-2; D unclear. The CDR3 is 16 amino acids. CDR1 LGHNA and CDR2 YSLEER come from the germline V gene. The V gene lost 1 base and the J gene lost 9 bases, with 21 bases spanning the gap. CDR3 DNA sequence: TGCGCCAGCAGCCAAGCCCCAGGTTCGGGATCTGTTCGCTACACCTTC. Translated: CASSQAPGSGSVRYTF.

The chain carries TRBV18 and TRBJ1-1; no clear D gene. The CDR3 is made up of 12 amino acids. Per the germline V gene, CDR1 is KGHSH and CDR2 is LQKENI. V was pared by 8 bases and J by 1 base, with 8 bases between. The chain's CDR3 is CASLRRNTEAFF. The DNA for the CDR3 is TGTGCCAGCCTACGGAGGAACACTGAAGCTTTCTTT.

V and J are TRBV7-2 and TRBJ2-1, with TRBD2 matching 10 bases. This CDR3 is 18 amino acids long. Germline V lookup: CDR1 SGHTA, CDR2 FQGNSA. V shed 6 bases and J 8 bases; nucleotides not matched to a gene: 19. CDR3 coding DNA: TGTGCCAGCAGGCCACAACCTCCGGGACTAGCGATTGGCGATGAGCAGTTCTTC. Residues: CASRPQPPGLAIGDEQFF.

V usage is TRBV5-1 and J usage is TRBJ2-7; D possibly corresponds to TRBD1 (5 bases). V was shortened by 3 bases and J by 3 bases, with 7 bases between the two germline ends. The germline V gene has CDR1 SGHRS and CDR2 YFSETQ. This CDR3 comprises 12 residues. As DNA, the CDR3 is TGCGCCAGCAGCTCGACAGACTACGAGCAGTACTTC. Protein: CASSSTDYEQYF.